This T cell receptor beta chain comes out of a study of blood T cell repertoires in COVID-19. Germline V gene sequence: CDR1 SGDLS, CDR2 YYNGEE. The length of the CDR3 is 15 residues. The trim removed 0 bases at V and 6 bases at J, leaving 7 bases unmatched. Only in-frame clones appear in the TCRdb table, and some are missing; sequencing was by immunoSEQ multiplex PCR. The sample has about 89,000 clones; around 88% are singletons. The material sequenced was peripheral blood. J is TRBJ2-7 and V is TRBV9; TRBD2 agrees at 9 bases. This TCR derives from a man between 60 and 75 years old with acute or convalescent COVID-19. As DNA, the CDR3 is TGTGCCAGCAGCGTAGGGGGGACTAGCCACTCCGAGCAGTACTTC. This gives the protein CASSVGGTSHSEQYF.